This TCR beta chain derives from a study of blood T cells in healthy people across ages. This clonotype occurred a few times. A second PCR, run for about 6 to 11 cycles, used a sample-barcoded 5' primer plus a J-beta primer mix. TCRdb reprocessed the 5' RACE reads via MiXCR and lists one record per CDR3 protein. The sample records about 720,000 distinct CDR3 sequences, roughly 25% being singletons. CDR1 is SQVTM, CDR2 ANQGSEA, per germline. Germline trimming cut 7 bases from V and 10 bases from J; bases unmatched to any gene: 7. This CDR3 comprises 12 residues. These records were also assigned to another study, of T cells of mothers and their children.

Sample: blood. This TCR was recovered from a boy aged 10-17 years in good health. The V and J genes are TRBV29-1 and TRBJ2-1, with 10 bases fitting TRBD2. In nucleotides, the CDR3 is TGCAGCGCCGCAGGACTAGCGGAGGAGCAGTTCTTC. This sequence encodes CSAAGLAEEQFF.